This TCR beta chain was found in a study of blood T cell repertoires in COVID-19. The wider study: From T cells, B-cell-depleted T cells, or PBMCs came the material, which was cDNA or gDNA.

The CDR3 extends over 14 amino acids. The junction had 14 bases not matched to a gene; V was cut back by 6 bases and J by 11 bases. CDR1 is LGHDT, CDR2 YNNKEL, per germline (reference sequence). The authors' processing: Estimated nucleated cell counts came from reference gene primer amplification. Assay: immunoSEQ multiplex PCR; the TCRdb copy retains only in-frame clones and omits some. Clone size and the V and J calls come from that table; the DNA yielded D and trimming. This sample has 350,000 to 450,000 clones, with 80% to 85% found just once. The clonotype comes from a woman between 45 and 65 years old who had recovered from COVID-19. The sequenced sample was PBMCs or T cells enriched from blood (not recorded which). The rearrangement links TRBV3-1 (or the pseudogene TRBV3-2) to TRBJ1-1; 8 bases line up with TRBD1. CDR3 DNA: TGTGCCAGCAGAACTCGGACAGGGACCACTGGGGCTTTCTTT. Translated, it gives CASRTRTGTTGAFF.